One sample yielded the 29 T cell receptor beta chains listed below, sequenced in a study of blood T cell repertoires in COVID-19. Profiled with immunoSEQ multiplex PCR; TCRdb holds only in-frame clones, not every one. The top ten hold roughly 2.6% of the sample, which has 180,000 or so clones, around 87% seen once. The source material was peripheral blood. All receptors come from a middle-aged man with active or convalescent COVID-19.

For this clone: One junction end disagrees with the germline gene, perhaps due to a read error. This sequence joins TRBV4-2 and TRBJ1-2; D not resolved. The germline V gene encodes CDR1 LGHNA and CDR2 YNFKEQ. The CDR3 spans 12 residues. CDR3 in amino acids: CASSQVEGPLLF. The CDR3 bases are TGTGCCAGCAGCCAAGTAGAGGGCCCCCTTCTCTTC.

The chain carries TRBV14 and TRBJ1-2, with a weak D call TRBD1 (6 bases). The CDR3 is made up of 14 amino acids. V dropped 0 bases and J dropped 7 bases, with 12 bases sitting between them. Germline V gene lookup returns CDR1 SGHDN and CDR2 FVKESK. Here the CDR3 DNA reads TGTGCCAGCAGCCAAGATCGGATAGGGGGTGGCTACACCTTC. Protein sequence: CASSQDRIGGGYTF. Drawing the rest from reference TRBV14 and TRBJ1-2, the complete variable domain is EAGVTQFPSHSVIEKGQTVTLRCDPISGHDNLYWYRRVMGKEIKFLLHFVKESKQDESGMPNNRFLAERTGGTYSTLKVQPAELEDSGVYFCASSQDRIGGGYTFGSGTRLTVV.

The rearrangement links TRBV9 to TRBJ2-2, with 13 bases fitting TRBD2. This CDR3 comprises 16 residues. Trimming at V came to 2 bases and at J to 4 bases, leaving 2 bases not matched to a gene. CDR1 is SGDLS and CDR2 is YYNGEE in the germline V gene. In nucleotides, the CDR3 is TGTGCCAGCAGCGTCCGACTAGCGGGGGGCACCGGGGAGCTGTTTTTT. Encoded protein: CASSVRLAGGTGELFF.

Written as DNA, the CDR3 is TGCGCCAGCAGACGTTGGAGGCGTGGGGTGGCAGATACGCAGTATTTT. Translated: CASRRWRRGVADTQYF. The rearrangement links TRBV5-1 to TRBJ2-3, with a tentative D call TRBD2 (5 bases). Trimming pared 5 bases from V and 4 bases from J, leaving 20 bases between. Germline loops: CDR1 SGHRS, CDR2 YFSETQ. CDR3 length: 16 residues.

This clone has a single count. V is TRBV19 and J is TRBJ2-7; 8 bases fit TRBD1. Trimming cost V 2 bases and J 5 bases; bases outside gene matches: 11. The CDR3 contains 16 residues. Per germline, CDR1 LNHDA and CDR2 SQIVND (reference sequence). As DNA, the CDR3 is TGTGCCAGTAGTATAACCGGGACAGGCCCTTCCCACGAGCAGTACTTC. This encodes CASSITGTGPSHEQYF.

This clone was counted once. The chain combines TRBV15 with TRBJ1-1; D possibly corresponds to TRBD1 (6 bases). Germline V lookup: CDR1 LNHNV, CDR2 YYDKDF (reference sequence). The CDR3 runs 15 residues. Between the trimmed V and J ends, which lost 0 bases and 1 base, there was a span of 9 bases. The CDR3 sequence: CATSREKGQNTEAFF. DNA for the CDR3: TGTGCCACCAGCAGAGAAAAGGGACAGAACACTGAAGCTTTCTTT.

The chain joins TRBV25-1 to TRBJ2-1; D may be TRBD2 (7 bases). The germline V gene encodes CDR1 MGHDK and CDR2 SYGVNS. Trimming took off 5 bases at V and 2 bases at J, with 16 bases between the two ends. The CDR3 has 16 residues. The CDR3 loop reads CASSPEGGGPYNEQFF. The CDR3 DNA reads as TGTGCCAGCAGTCCCGAGGGGGGGGGCCCCTACAATGAGCAGTTCTTC. Using reference TRBV25-1 and TRBJ2-1 for the parts outside the CDR3, the full variable domain is EADIYQTPRYLVIGTGKKITLECSQTMGHDKMYWYQQDPGMELHLIHYSYGVNSTEKGDLSSESTVSRIRTEHFPLTLESARPSHTSQYLCASSPEGGGPYNEQFFGPGTRLTVL.

The CDR3 is CASSWGQGGYTF. The DNA for the CDR3 is TGTGCCAGCAGTTGGGGGCAGGGCGGCTACACCTTC. The chain carries TRBV25-1 and TRBJ1-2; D perhaps matches TRBD1 (6 bases). The germline V gene encodes CDR1 MGHDK and CDR2 SYGVNS. The CDR3 is made up of 12 amino acids. Trimming stripped 5 bases from V and 8 bases from J, with 12 bases between.

The V gene is TRBV7-2, the J gene TRBJ1-4; TRBD1 matches 7 bases. CDR3 length equals 14 residues. The trim removed 4 bases at V and 5 bases at J, leaving 4 bases unmatched. Germline V lookup: CDR1 SGHTA, CDR2 FQGNSA. DNA for the CDR3: TGTGCCAGCAGCTCCCGACAGGGAAATGAAAAACTGTTTTTT. It yields the protein CASSSRQGNEKLFF.

The chain recombines TRBV28 with TRBJ2-7, with 9 positions matching TRBD1. This CDR3 contains 14 residues. J was trimmed by 2 bases and V by 3 bases; bases with no gene match: 2. CDR1 is MDHEN, CDR2 SYDVKM, per germline. The CDR3 bases are TGTGCCAGCAGTTTCCGGGACAGGGCCTACGAGCAGTACTTC. This sequence encodes CASSFRDRAYEQYF.

V usage is TRBV19 and J usage is TRBJ2-1; D gene unclear. The CDR3 totals 11 residues. The V gene lost 3 bases and the J gene lost 8 bases, with 5 bases spanning the gap. The germline V gene encodes CDR1 LNHDA and CDR2 SQIVND (reference sequence). In DNA, the CDR3 is TGTGCCAGTAGTATGGCCGATGAGCAGTTCTTC. Protein product: CASSMADEQFF.

In its sample, this clone was seen once. The chain is built from TRBV20-1 and TRBJ1-6; 7 bases fit TRBD1. The V gene's germline CDR1 is DFQATT and CDR2 SNEGSKA (reference sequence). Trimming removed 3 bases from V and 5 bases from J; junction bases left unmatched: 7. There are 15 residues in the CDR3. Here the CDR3 reads CSASSRGDNNSPLHF. The CDR3 DNA reads TGCAGTGCTAGTAGCAGGGGGGATAATAATTCACCCCTCCACTTT.

This rearrangement joins TRBV11-3 to TRBJ2-2; D ambiguous. V was trimmed by 5 bases and J by 5 bases, leaving 9 bases between them. The CDR3 totals 13 residues. Germline lookup yields CDR1 SGHNT and CDR2 YENEEA. The chain's CDR3 is CASSPSGTGELFF. CDR3 nucleotide sequence: TGTGCCAGCAGCCCATCAGGTACCGGGGAGCTGTTTTTT.

The chain employs TRBV12-3 or TRBV12-4 and TRBJ1-2; D is unclear. This CDR3 spans 12 amino acids. V lost 1 base and J lost 8, with 8 bases in between. The chain's CDR3 is CASSLGQRGYTF. The CDR3 DNA follows: TGTGCCAGCAGTTTAGGGCAGCGGGGCTACACCTTC.

The J gene is TRBJ1-1, the V gene TRBV29-1; D is undetermined. The CDR3 length is 12 residues. CDR1 is SQVTM and CDR2 is ANQGSEA in the germline V gene. Trimming shortened V by 5 bases and J by 4 bases, and 11 bases separated the two germline ends. CDR3 sequence: CSVYSSATEAFF. In DNA, the CDR3 is TGCAGCGTTTACAGTTCGGCCACTGAAGCTTTCTTT.

The chain has TRBV6-5 and TRBJ2-7; D is undetermined. Germline-derived CDR1 and CDR2 are MNHEY and SVGAGI. The V end lost 5 bases, the J end lost 3 bases, and 5 bases lay between the germline ends. There are 11 residues in the CDR3. The CDR3 is CASSPLYEQYF. The DNA of the CDR3 is TGTGCCAGCAGTCCCCTCTACGAGCAGTACTTC.

V and J are TRBV9 and TRBJ2-2; D perhaps matches TRBD1 (6 bases). Trimming cost V 0 bases and J 4 bases, with 13 bases left between them. The CDR3 is 16 residues long. Germline assignment: CDR1 SGDLS and CDR2 YYNGEE. The CDR3 loop is CASSVANRVSTGELFF. DNA for the CDR3: TGTGCCAGCAGCGTAGCCAACAGGGTTTCCACCGGGGAGCTGTTTTTT. Supplemented by reference TRBV9 and TRBJ2-2, the full variable domain reads DSGVTQTPKHLITATGQRVTLRCSPRSGDLSVYWYQQSLDQGLQFLIQYYNGEERAKGNILERFSAQQFPDLHSELNLSSLELGDSALYFCASSVANRVSTGELFFGEGSRLTVL.

This clone was found once. The V and J genes are TRBV7-9 and TRBJ2-2; 9 bases map to TRBD1. V shed 5 bases, J shed 6 bases, and the junction held 10 bases outside the gene matches. The CDR3 has 16 amino acids. CDR1 is SEHNR, CDR2 FQNEAQ, per germline (reference sequence). DNA of the CDR3: TGTGCCAGCAGCCCGTCCGGGACAGGGAGCGCCGGGGAGCTGTTTTTT. It specifies CASSPSGTGSAGELFF.

The chain links TRBV6-6 to TRBJ1-1; 9 bases agree with TRBD1. J gave up 6 bases and V 6 bases, and 8 bases lay outside the gene matches. Germline CDR1 and CDR2: MNHNY and SVGAGI (reference sequence). The CDR3 covers 14 residues. CDR3: CASRTTGQGAEAFF. The CDR3 coding sequence is TGTGCCAGCAGAACCACGGGACAGGGCGCTGAAGCTTTCTTT.

Only one count was recorded for this clone. The rearrangement links TRBV10-2 to TRBJ1-2; 8 positions agree with TRBD1. Trimming removed 8 bases from V and 4 bases from J; junction bases left unmatched: 9. This CDR3 contains 14 residues. CDR1 and CDR2 from the germline V gene are WSHSY and SAAADI. The CDR3 reads CASVQGASAYGYTF. CDR3 DNA sequence: TGCGCCAGCGTCCAGGGGGCCTCTGCCTATGGCTACACCTTC.

In nucleotides, the CDR3 is TGTGCCAGCAGCCGAGGGACTGGAGTGATGGGATACAATGAGCAGTTCTTC. Its protein is CASSRGTGVMGYNEQFF. The chain joins TRBV6-2 or TRBV6-3 to TRBJ2-1; D may be TRBD2 (6 bases). The CDR3 extends over 17 amino acids. The V gene's germline CDR1 is MNHEY and CDR2 SVGEGT. Trimming took off 6 bases at V and 4 bases at J, with 22 bases between the two ends.

This chain uses TRBV28 with TRBJ1-2; 7 nucleotides line up with TRBD1. The CDR3 has 13 amino acids. V dropped 6 bases and J dropped 5; count of bases not matched to a gene: 6. Per the germline V gene, CDR1 is MDHEN and CDR2 is SYDVKM. This CDR3 is CASSPVTGYGYTF. In DNA, the CDR3 is TGTGCCAGCAGCCCAGTGACAGGGTATGGCTACACCTTC.

The chain has TRBV7-9 and TRBJ2-2, with no clear D. The CDR3 sequence is 13 residues long. CDR1 is SEHNR, CDR2 FQNEAQ, per germline (reference sequence). Trimming took off 5 bases at V and 6 bases at J, with 10 bases between the two ends. CDR3 bases: TGTGCCAGCAGCCCCGGGTTGGCCGGGGAGCTGTTTTTT. This sequence encodes CASSPGLAGELFF.

The chain recombines TRBV27 with TRBJ1-1, with 7 bases that match TRBD1. Germline trimming cut 5 bases from V and 2 bases from J; bases unmatched to any gene: 11. The CDR3 has 16 amino acids. Germline assignment: CDR1 MNHEY and CDR2 SMNVEV (reference sequence). Here the CDR3 reads CASSPWTGGINTEAFF. The CDR3 nucleotides read TGTGCCAGCAGTCCGTGGACAGGTGGTATCAACACTGAAGCTTTCTTT.

This clone was found a few times. The CDR3 DNA is TGTGCCAGCAGTATACGGACAGTGGGAACAAGTCGAAAACTGTTTTTT. Translating it yields CASSIRTVGTSRKLFF. V is TRBV28 and J is TRBJ1-4; maybe TRBD1 (6 bases). The CDR3 consists of 16 residues. Germline loops: CDR1 MDHEN, CDR2 SYDVKM. V was clipped by 5 bases and J by 10 bases, with 23 bases between them.

The chain recombines TRBV28 with TRBJ1-5; D call uncertain. This CDR3 comprises 14 residues. CDR1 and CDR2 from the germline V gene are MDHEN and SYDVKM. V shed 6 bases and J shed 4 bases, with 13 bases lying between them. The CDR3 region has the DNA TGTGCCAGCAGAGATGGACTTCGGAATCAGCCCCAGCATTTT. Amino acid sequence: CASRDGLRNQPQHF. Full variable domain (rest looked up from reference TRBV28 and TRBJ1-5): DVKVTQSSRYLVKRTGEKVFLECVQDMDHENMFWYRQDPGLGLRLIYFSYDVKMKEKGDIPEGYSVSREKKERFSLILESASTNQTSMYLCASRDGLRNQPQHFGDGTRLSIL.

The rearrangement uses TRBV2 and TRBJ1-2; 7 bases are a match to TRBD1. The CDR3 runs 14 residues. V lost 8 bases and J lost 4; bases outside the gene matches: 10. Germline V gene lookup returns CDR1 SNHLY and CDR2 FYNNEI. CDR3 region: CASPRDREGYGYTF. The CDR3 region has the DNA TGTGCCAGCCCCCGGGACAGAGAGGGCTATGGCTACACCTTC.

The chain recombines TRBV27 with TRBJ1-1; D uncertain. The germline CDR1 and CDR2 sequences are MNHEY and SMNVEV (reference sequence). The V and J ends lost 5 bases and 7 bases respectively, with 14 bases between them. The CDR3 loop spans 13 amino acids. The CDR3 reads CASSPLRGNEAFF. The CDR3 coding sequence is TGTGCCAGCAGTCCCCTCCGGGGAAATGAAGCTTTCTTT.

Concerning this clone itself: At one end the junction does not follow the germline gene, possibly because of a read error. The rearrangement uses TRBV7-7 and TRBJ2-5, with 7 bases matching TRBD1. This CDR3 contains 13 residues. CDR1 is SSHAT and CDR2 is FNYEAQ in the germline V gene (reference sequence). The CDR3 sequence: CASSWSRDRTQYF. The CDR3 DNA is TGTGCTAGCAGCTGGAGCCGGGACAGAACCCAGTACTTC.